This TCR beta chain stems from a study of blood T cell repertoires in COVID-19. Study background: Whether acute or convalescent, the COVID-19 samples came from the United States, Italy and Spain. PBMCs, B-cell-depleted T cells, or T cells provided the cDNA or gDNA that made up the material.

Germline V gene lookup returns CDR1 SGDLS and CDR2 YYNGEE. This CDR3 region has 22 residues. After removal of 4 bases from V and 1 base from J, the junction contained 23 bases not matched to a gene. As originally analysed: Reference gene primer amplification yielded estimated nucleated cell counts. Assay used: immunoSEQ multiplex PCR; TCRdb lists only in-frame clones, some missing. D and trimming come from the DNA, and the V and J calls and clone size come from that table. The data show 90,000 to 130,000 clones, roughly nine tenths seen once. Specimen: peripheral blood. V gene TRBV9 combines with J gene TRBJ2-1; 10 bases line up with TRBD2. This TCR was recovered from a human donor in a cohort sampled during active COVID-19. CDR3 DNA sequence: TGTGCCAGCAGCATAGATCCCCGGCCGACTAGCGGGTATAGTTGGTCCTACAATGAGCAGTTCTTC. This sequence encodes CASSIDPRPTSGYSWSYNEQFF.